This T cell receptor (beta chain) derives from a study of beta chain features in type 1 diabetes. The study's findings and limits: Compared to healthy donors, patients appeared to have naive, central memory and Treg TCRB repertoires that were more alike. Patients with type 1 diabetes showed fewer VDJ junction insertions and more deletions.

Only a few counts were recorded for this clone. Its cognate antigen is unknown. The authors obtained over 98% purity in all sorted populations. The entirety of the isolated RNA underwent reverse transcription, so expressed TCRB transcripts were sequenced. Assay used: immunoSEQ multiplex PCR; TCRdb lists only in-frame clones, some missing. This table holds 300,000 to 400,000 clones, roughly 12% found once. In germline, CDR1 is SGDLS, CDR2 YYNGEE. CDR3 length: 18 residues. V was clipped by 6 bases and J by 2 bases, with 25 bases between them. The V and J genes are TRBV9 and TRBJ2-3, with D possibly TRBD1 on 7 matching bases. This clonotype originated in a man aged 18-30 years in good health. Sequencing input: naive CD4+ T cells from blood. Written as DNA, the CDR3 is TGTGCCAGCACCCCGAGGGGGGACAGCGGAGGATTCACAGATACGCAGTATTTT. Residues: CASTPRGDSGGFTDTQYF.